The rows below give T cell receptor beta chains drawn from one sample of a study of kidney transplant recipient with SARS-CoV-2 infection. TCRdb re-called the reads with MiXCR, one entry per CDR3 protein. The table lists under 250,000 distinct CDR3 sequences, 25% to 30% of them singletons. Material: a blood sample, obtained at baseline and between days 110 and 120 from a kidney transplant recipient. The receptors here all came from a male patient aged 25 to 39 who had COVID-19 and was a kidney transplant recipient. Some T cells may be provided by the graft donor. The CDR3 runs from the conserved cysteine through the conserved F or W. The D gene is left open where the match is weak. Clone size is stated in some rows and not others, as once, few, many or a class when expanded.

>.|TRBV12-3/TRBV12-4|many|TRBJ2-2
TGTGCCAGCAGTCCCGGGACTTCCGCGTCGGGGGAGCTGTTTTTT
CASSPGTSASGELFF
>.|TRBV4-1|many|TRBJ1-2
TGCGCCAGCAGCCCCCTCCAGGGTAGCTTAAACTATGGCTACACCTTC
CASSPLQGSLNYGYTF
>.|TRBV3-1|few|TRBJ2-5
TGTGCCAGCAGCCGATGCCATCCCATTTCTTTCTCTGAGACCCAGTACTTC
CASSRCHPISFSETQYF
>.|TRBV25-1|many|TRBJ1-2
TGTGCCAGCAGTCCGCAGCAAGAACTGGGAAAGACCTATGGCTACACCTTC
CASSPQQELGKTYGYTF
>.|TRBV6-5|many|TRBJ2-7
TGTGCCAGCAGGAGGGGTGGTTCAGAAGGCGAGCAGTACTTC
CASRRGGSEGEQYF
>.|TRBV12-3/TRBV12-4|many|TRBJ1-2
TGTGCCAGCAGTGGTGGGCTCAGCTTCCGAAAGACCTATGGCTACACCTTC
CASSGGLSFRKTYGYTF
>.|TRBV6-5|many|TRBJ1-1
TGTGCCAGCAGTTACCGGGGAGGAGGCTGGAAGACTGAAGCTTTCTTT
CASSYRGGGWKTEAFF
>.|TRBV19|many|TRBJ2-6
TGTGCCAGTAGTATTGAGGGGGTAGCTGGGGCCAACGTCCTGACTTTC
CASSIEGVAGANVLTF
>TRBD2|TRBV9|few|TRBJ2-1
TGTGCCAGCAGCGCCACTAGCGGGAGTTACAATGAGCAGTTCTTC
CASSATSGSYNEQFF
>.|TRBV4-1|few|TRBJ2-1
TGCGCCAGCAGCCAAGACCACGAGCAGTTCTTC
CASSQDHEQFF
>.|TRBV14|many|TRBJ1-3
TGTGCCAGCAGCCAGGGCCCCTCTGGAAACACCATATATTTT
CASSQGPSGNTIYF
>.|TRBV30|many|TRBJ2-7
TGTGCCTGGAGTGTACAGATCTCCTACGAGCAGTACTTC
CAWSVQISYEQYF
>.|TRBV20-1|many|TRBJ2-7
TGCAGTCCCTCTCTCTACGAGCAGTACTTC
CSPSLYEQYF
>TRBD1|TRBV7-3|many|TRBJ1-1
TGTGCCAGCAGCTTAAGTCCGACAGGGGTTGCTTTCTTT
CASSLSPTGVAFF
>TRBD2|TRBV29-1|many|TRBJ2-7
TGCAGCGTTGATGGAGCGGGAGGGGCCGAGCAGTACTTC
CSVDGAGGAEQYF
>.|TRBV28|many|TRBJ2-2
TGTGCCAGCAGTTTACCCGGGGAGCTGTTTTTT
CASSLPGELFF
>.|TRBV28|few|TRBJ2-7
TGTGCCAGCAGTTTAGGGGGATTCTACGAGCAGTACTTC
CASSLGGFYEQYF
>.|TRBV7-6|many|TRBJ1-2
TGTGCCAGCAGCAATCCCTATGAATCTCGAAAGACCTATGGCTACACCTTC
CASSNPYESRKTYGYTF
>.|TRBV7-2|many|TRBJ2-7
TGTGCCAGCAGCGAGTCTAATGCGCCAGGGGAGCAGTACTTC
CASSESNAPGEQYF
>.|TRBV5-6|.|TRBJ1-2
TGTGCCAGCCTGGACGGCAATAGTCGAAAGACCTATGGCTACACCTTC
CASLDGNSRKTYGYTF
>TRBD2|TRBV6-2/TRBV6-3|many|TRBJ2-2
TGTGCCAGCAGTTCCGGTAGCGGGGGTTTCGCTAACACCGGGGAGCTGTTTTTT
CASSSGSGGFANTGELFF
>TRBD2|TRBV2|many|TRBJ2-1
TGTGCCAGCTCTGCCGGAGGAGCGGGAGGTCCCTACAATGAGCAGTTCTTC
CASSAGGAGGPYNEQFF
>TRBD2|TRBV10-3|.|TRBJ2-1
TGTGCCATCAGACAAGCGGGAGTATCCCACAATGAGCAGTTCTTC
CAIRQAGVSHNEQFF